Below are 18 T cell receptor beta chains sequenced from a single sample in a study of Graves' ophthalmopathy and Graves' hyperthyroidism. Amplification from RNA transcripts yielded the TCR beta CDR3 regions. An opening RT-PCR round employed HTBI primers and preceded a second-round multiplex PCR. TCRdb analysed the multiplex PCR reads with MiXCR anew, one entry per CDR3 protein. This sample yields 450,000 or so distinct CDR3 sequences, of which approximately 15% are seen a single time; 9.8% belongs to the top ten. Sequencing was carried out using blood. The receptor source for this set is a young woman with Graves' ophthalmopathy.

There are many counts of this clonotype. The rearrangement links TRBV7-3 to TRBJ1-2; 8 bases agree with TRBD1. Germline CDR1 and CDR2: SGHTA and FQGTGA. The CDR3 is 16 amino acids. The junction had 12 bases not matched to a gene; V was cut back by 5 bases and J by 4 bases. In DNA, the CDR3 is TGTGCCAGCAGCGCAACTCCAGGGGGCGATTTCTATGGCTACACCTTC. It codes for CASSATPGGDFYGYTF.

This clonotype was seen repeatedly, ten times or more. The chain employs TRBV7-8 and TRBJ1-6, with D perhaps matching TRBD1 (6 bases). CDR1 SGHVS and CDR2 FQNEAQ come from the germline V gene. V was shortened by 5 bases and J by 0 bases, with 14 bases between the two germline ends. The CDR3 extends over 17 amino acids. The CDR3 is CASSLTQGVSYNSPLHF. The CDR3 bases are TGTGCCAGCAGCCTGACACAGGGCGTCTCCTATAATTCACCCCTCCACTTT.

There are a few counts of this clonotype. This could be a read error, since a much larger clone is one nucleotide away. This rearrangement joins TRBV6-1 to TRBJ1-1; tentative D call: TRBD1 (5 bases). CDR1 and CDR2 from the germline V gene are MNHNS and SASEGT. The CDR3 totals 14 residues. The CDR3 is CASSEQEGATEACF. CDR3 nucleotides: TGTGCCAGCAGTGAACAGGAAGGGGCCACTGAAGCTTGCTTT.

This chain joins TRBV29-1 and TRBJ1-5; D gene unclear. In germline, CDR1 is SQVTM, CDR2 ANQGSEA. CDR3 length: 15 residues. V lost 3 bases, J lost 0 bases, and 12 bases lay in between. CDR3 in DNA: TGCAGCGTTGAGCTGCCTGGGTATAGCAATCAGCCCCAGCATTTT. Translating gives CSVELPGYSNQPQHF.

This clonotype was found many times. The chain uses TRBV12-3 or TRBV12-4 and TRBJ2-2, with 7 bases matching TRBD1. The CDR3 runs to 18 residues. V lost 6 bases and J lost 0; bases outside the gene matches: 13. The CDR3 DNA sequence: TGTGCCAGCAGCAGATTGGGACAGTGGAATTCGAACACCGGGGAGCTGTTTTTT. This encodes CASSRLGQWNSNTGELFF.

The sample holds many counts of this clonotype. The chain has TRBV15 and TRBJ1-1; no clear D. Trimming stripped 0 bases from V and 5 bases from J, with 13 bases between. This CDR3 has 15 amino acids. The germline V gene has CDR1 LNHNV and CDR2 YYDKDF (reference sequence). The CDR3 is CATSRDLTDGTEAFF. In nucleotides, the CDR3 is TGTGCCACCAGCAGAGATTTGACCGACGGAACTGAAGCTTTCTTT.

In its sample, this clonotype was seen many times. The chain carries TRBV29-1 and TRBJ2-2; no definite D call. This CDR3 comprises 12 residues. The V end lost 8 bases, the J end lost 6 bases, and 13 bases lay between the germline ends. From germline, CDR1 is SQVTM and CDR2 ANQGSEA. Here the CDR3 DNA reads TGCAGCTCACTCTCCGTTGCCGGGGAGCTGTTTTTT. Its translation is CSSLSVAGELFF.

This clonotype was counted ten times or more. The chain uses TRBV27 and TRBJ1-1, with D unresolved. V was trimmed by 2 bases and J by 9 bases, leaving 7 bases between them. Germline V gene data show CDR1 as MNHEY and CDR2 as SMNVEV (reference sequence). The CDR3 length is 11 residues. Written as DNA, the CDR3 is TGTGCCAGCAGTTTAGGCTCGAAAGCTTTCTTT. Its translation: CASSLGSKAFF.

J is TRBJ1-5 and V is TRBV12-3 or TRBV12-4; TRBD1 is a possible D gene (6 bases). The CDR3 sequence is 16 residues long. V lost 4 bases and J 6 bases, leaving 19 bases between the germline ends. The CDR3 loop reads CASSYTGRGVSQPQHF. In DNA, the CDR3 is TGTGCCAGCAGTTATACAGGGCGCGGGGTTAGTCAGCCCCAGCATTTT.

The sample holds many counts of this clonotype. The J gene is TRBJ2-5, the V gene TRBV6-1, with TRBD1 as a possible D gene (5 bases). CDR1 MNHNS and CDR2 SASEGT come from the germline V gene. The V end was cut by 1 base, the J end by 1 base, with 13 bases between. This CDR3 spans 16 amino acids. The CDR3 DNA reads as TGTGCCAGCAGTGAAGTTTCGACAGCCAGCCAAGAGACCCAGTACTTC. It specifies CASSEVSTASQETQYF.

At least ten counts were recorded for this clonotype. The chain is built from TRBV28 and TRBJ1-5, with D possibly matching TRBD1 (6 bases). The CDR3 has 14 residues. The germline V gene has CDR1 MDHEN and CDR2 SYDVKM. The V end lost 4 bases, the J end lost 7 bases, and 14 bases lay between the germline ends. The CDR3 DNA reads TGTGCCAGCAGTTCCGGGGGGGCAGGGCAGCCCCAGCATTTT. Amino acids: CASSSGGAGQPQHF. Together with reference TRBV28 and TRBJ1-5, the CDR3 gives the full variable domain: DVKVTQSSRYLVKRTGEKVFLECVQDMDHENMFWYRQDPGLGLRLIYFSYDVKMKEKGDIPEGYSVSREKKERFSLILESASTNQTSMYLCASSSGGAGQPQHFGDGTRLSIL.

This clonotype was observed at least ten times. The chain's CDR3 is CASSLGAPTNGYTF. Here the CDR3 DNA reads TGTGCCAGCAGTTTAGGGGCTCCCACCAATGGCTACACCTTC. The chain uses TRBV28 and TRBJ1-2, with a tentative D call TRBD1 (5 bases). Between the trimmed V and J ends, which lost 2 bases and 6 bases, there was a span of 13 bases. The germline gives CDR1 MDHEN, CDR2 SYDVKM. The CDR3 spans 14 residues.

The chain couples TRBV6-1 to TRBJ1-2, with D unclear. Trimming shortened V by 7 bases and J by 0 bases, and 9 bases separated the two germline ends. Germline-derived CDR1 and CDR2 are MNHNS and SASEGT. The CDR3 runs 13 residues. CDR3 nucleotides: TGTGCCAGCACCCTAGAACCTAACTATGGCTACACCTTC. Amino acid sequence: CASTLEPNYGYTF.

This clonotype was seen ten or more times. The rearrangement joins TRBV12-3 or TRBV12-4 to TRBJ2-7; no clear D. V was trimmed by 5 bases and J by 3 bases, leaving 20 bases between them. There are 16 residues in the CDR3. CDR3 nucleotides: TGTGCCAGCAGTCCTGCCTACACCGAAACAAACTACGAGCAGTACTTC. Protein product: CASSPAYTETNYEQYF.

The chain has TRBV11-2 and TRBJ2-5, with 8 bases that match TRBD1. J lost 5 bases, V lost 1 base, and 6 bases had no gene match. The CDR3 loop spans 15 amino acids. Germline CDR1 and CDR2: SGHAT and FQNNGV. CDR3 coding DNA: TGTGCCAGCAGCTTAGTGCTGGACAGGGCCGAGACCCAGTACTTC. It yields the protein CASSLVLDRAETQYF.

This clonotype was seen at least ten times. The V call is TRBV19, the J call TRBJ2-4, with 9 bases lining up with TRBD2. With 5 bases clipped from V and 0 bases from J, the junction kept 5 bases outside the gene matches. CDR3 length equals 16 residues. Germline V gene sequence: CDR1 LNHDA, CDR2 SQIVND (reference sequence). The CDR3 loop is CASSSAGGLAKNIQYF. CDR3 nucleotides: TGTGCCAGTAGTTCAGCGGGGGGCCTAGCCAAAAACATTCAGTACTTC.

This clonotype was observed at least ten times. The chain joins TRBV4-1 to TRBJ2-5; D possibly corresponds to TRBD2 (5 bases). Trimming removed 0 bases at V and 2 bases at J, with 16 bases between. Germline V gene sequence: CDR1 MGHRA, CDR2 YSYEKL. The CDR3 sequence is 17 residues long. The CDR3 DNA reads TGCGCCAGCAGCCAAGATAAGGTGCCAACGGGGCAAGAGACCCAGTACTTC. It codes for CASSQDKVPTGQETQYF.

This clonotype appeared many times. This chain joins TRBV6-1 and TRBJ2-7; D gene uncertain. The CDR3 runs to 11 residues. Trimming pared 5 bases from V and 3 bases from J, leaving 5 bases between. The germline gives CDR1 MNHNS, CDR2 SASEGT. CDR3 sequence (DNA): TGTGCCAGCAGTAATTTCTACGAGCAGTACTTC. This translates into CASSNFYEQYF.